This T cell receptor beta chain comes out of a study of cytomegalovirus exposure and HLA in healthy donors. The PCR had 60 Vbeta and 13 Jbeta primers. Sequencing used immunoSEQ multiplex PCR; TCRdb keeps in-frame clones, though not all of them. The data contain roughly 100,000 clones, over 65% of them singletons. CDR1 is LGHNA, CDR2 YSLEER, per germline. The CDR3 extends over 16 amino acids. The V gene lost 0 bases and the J gene lost 6 bases, with 12 bases spanning the gap. Regarding this clone: What it binds is unknown.

Study results and caveats: HLA alleles showed associations with around 15,000 TCR beta sequences in a later analysis, at a 0.05 false discovery rate. The later analysis indicated that the majority of CMV-associated TCR beta chains appeared HLA-restricted. Rare sequences made up most TCRs, while some public TCRs were found in many donors.

The sequenced material came from PBMCs. V gene TRBV4-3 combines with J gene TRBJ1-6, with D perhaps TRBD1 (6 bases). The sequence was obtained from a female donor in good health and CMV-seropositive. CDR3 in DNA: TGCGCCAGCAGCCAAGAAACAGGGAGGGGTAATTCACCCCTCCACTTT. As protein: CASSQETGRGNSPLHF.